This T cell receptor beta chain was identified during a study of T cells in Graves' hyperthyroidism and ophthalmopathy. The V gene lost 2 bases and the J gene lost 2 bases, with 9 bases spanning the gap. Germline V lookup: CDR1 MNHEY, CDR2 SVGAGI. CDR3 length: 14 amino acids. The source material, RNA transcripts, was used to amplify TCR beta CDR3 regions. The TCR CDR3 was amplified in a first-round RT-PCR using the HTBI primer set. TCRdb ran MiXCR on the multiplex PCR reads and lists one entry per CDR3 protein. The table lists about 680,000 distinct CDR3 sequences, 30% to 40% of them singletons. The chain recombines TRBV6-5 with TRBJ1-1; D is possibly TRBD1 (5 bases). The sequence derives from a middle-aged woman with Graves' hyperthyroidism. Input material: blood. CDR3 sequence: CASSYPGANTEAFF. In nucleotides, the CDR3 is TGTGCCAGCAGTTACCCTGGGGCCAACACTGAAGCTTTCTTT.